A selection of T cell receptor beta chains follows, all from one sample in a study of blood T cell repertoires in COVID-19. Only in-frame clones appear in the TCRdb table, and some are missing; sequencing was by immunoSEQ multiplex PCR. Of roughly 100,000 clones in the sample, 84% are singletons; the top ten hold around 13%. The sample taken for sequencing was peripheral blood. These receptors all stem from a human donor in a cohort sampled during active or convalescent COVID-19. Both conserved end residues are part of each CDR3. A D gene is named only where the DNA matches it firmly.

d_call cdr3_length v_call cdr3_aa
TRBD1 14 TRBV6-5 CASTPRGQSHEQYF
TRBD1 17 TRBV19 CASSIVFVNRGSYGYTF
- 18 TRBV10-1 CASSTEGHGQNLAGELFF
- 15 TRBV24-1 CATSDTPGITVEQFF
TRBD1 16 TRBV19 CASSTTPRAGGQPQHF
TRBD1 13 TRBV29-1 CSMKAGGRETQYF
- 16 TRBV7-2 CASSPTFSGANYGYTF
TRBD2 18 TRBV3-1/TRBV3-2 CASSQDKAGLAVQETQYF
- 13 TRBV7-6 CASSLAEGDTQYF
- 15 TRBV5-4 CASSFRIAAPNEQFF
TRBD1 14 TRBV2 CASSSHGQVNGYTF
TRBD1 13 TRBV14 CASSQAGGAEAFF
TRBD1 15 TRBV18 CASSPPGQGFHGYTF
- 14 TRBV19 CASSFGGGADTQYF
- 16 TRBV21-1 CASSGRRTGAGGELFF
- 15 TRBV7-3 CASSLMLGATYEQYF
TRBD1 14 TRBV18 CASSLGQGNQPQHF
- 14 TRBV10-3 CAISSSGNLEKLFF
TRBD1 16 TRBV18 CASSLIPRTGGIEQYF
- 14 TRBV7-2 CASSFVTDRSIQYF
- 15 TRBV5-8 CASSLGVQGAEKLFF
TRBD1 16 TRBV7-2 CASSFWAGTGGDTQYF
- 13 TRBV28 CASSSQGGNGYTF
- 17 TRBV3-1/TRBV3-2 CASSLRLMGAYNSPLHF
TRBD1 17 TRBV5-1 CASSLIPPGGSNEKLFF
- 14 TRBV6-1 CASSEGTAQETQYF
TRBD1 16 TRBV7-9 CASSLSSGTGAYGYTF
- 13 TRBV12-1 CASSTRGINTIYF
- 16 TRBV10-3 CAISGNRDSSGNTIYF
TRBD2 15 TRBV7-2 CASSLTSGGADTQYF
- 16 TRBV4-1 CASSRDWTPGAYEQYF
- 13 TRBV2 CASKQVNNQPQHF
- 16 TRBV27 CASSFLGVSSTDTQYF
- 13 TRBV6-2/TRBV6-3 CASSYGPPEKLFF
- 13 TRBV9 CASSATSSYEQYF
- 12 TRBV10-3 CAISGTWETQYF
TRBD1 14 TRBV19 CASSKTGGNSPLHF
- 12 TRBV19 CATALQGYGYTF
TRBD1 15 TRBV24-1 CATSDRDRALEGYTF
TRBD1 14 TRBV15 CATSEHRGNTEAFF